This TCR beta chain was captured in a study of T cells of healthy individuals. At least ten counts were recorded for this clonotype. One entry per CDR3 protein, called by TCRdb with MiXCR from the 5' RACE reads. The repertoire consists of around 98,000 distinct CDR3 sequences, with roughly a sixth occurring once and the leading ten covering about 6.2%. Trimming removed 1 base from V and 6 bases from J, with 7 bases in between. This CDR3 spans 12 amino acids. J is TRBJ2-7 and V is TRBV12-3 or TRBV12-4; D not resolved. This receptor was obtained from a human donor in good health. This CDR3 is CASSLEFGEQYF. CDR3 nucleotide sequence: TGTGCCAGCAGTTTAGAGTTCGGCGAGCAGTACTTC.